The entry that follows covers one T cell receptor (beta chain) sequence. Its specificity is not known. Trimming took 3 bases from V and 11 from J, leaving 16 bases between them. This CDR3 comprises 13 residues. CDR1 is SEHNR and CDR2 is FQNEAQ in the germline V gene (reference sequence). Researchers ran immunoSEQ v3.0 at survey level. Data came from immunoSEQ multiplex PCR; TCRdb stores just in-frame clones and leaves some out. The sample has more than 25,000 clones; 70% to 90% are singletons. The data were obtained in a study of long-term antiretroviral therapy in people with HIV. Study observations and caveats: Clonal expansions arising prior to ART prevailed in the repertoire at every time point.

The TCR originated in a man aged 40-50 years with HIV. This chain joins TRBV7-9 and TRBJ1-1, with D unclear. Sequencing used unsorted PBMCs, obtained 3 years after starting antiretroviral therapy. The CDR3 spells CASSFSDLKQAFF. In DNA, the CDR3 is TGTGCCAGCAGCTTCTCGGACCTAAAACAGGCTTTCTTT.